The next 10 T cell receptor beta chains were all read from a single sample in a study of blood T cell repertoires in COVID-19. Libraries were prepared by immunoSEQ multiplex PCR; TCRdb keeps only in-frame clonotypes and omits some of them. This sample has some 200,000 clones, with approximately 91% found just once. Specimen: peripheral blood. All receptors come from a woman aged 40 to 50 with acute or convalescent COVID-19.

This clone was seen once. V is TRBV12-3 or TRBV12-4 and J is TRBJ2-7, with 7 bases that match TRBD2. This CDR3 contains 13 residues. V was clipped by 6 bases and J by 6 bases; unmatched bases: 8. The CDR3 DNA follows: TGTGCCAGCAGCGTGGAGGGAGGGGTCGAGCAGTACGTC. Protein sequence: CASSVEGGVEQYV.

The chain has TRBV7-2 and TRBJ1-2; D call uncertain. CDR3 length: 13 residues. V was shortened by 1 base and J by 5 bases, with 8 bases between the two germline ends. Germline V gene data show CDR1 as SGHTA and CDR2 as FQGNSA. CDR3 sequence: CASSLGVEYGYTF. The CDR3 DNA follows: TGTGCCAGCAGCTTAGGAGTAGAATATGGCTACACCTTC.

V gene TRBV7-3 combines with J gene TRBJ1-1, with D unclear. Germline V gives CDR1 SGHTA, CDR2 FQGTGA. Trimming stripped 6 bases from V and 0 bases from J, with 17 bases between. The CDR3 extends over 16 amino acids. The CDR3 here is CASSSLGLGMNTEAFF. The DNA of the CDR3 is TGTGCCAGCAGTTCACTCGGGTTGGGTATGAACACTGAAGCTTTCTTT.

This clone was found once. This sequence joins TRBV19 and TRBJ2-3; D possibly corresponds to TRBD2 (5 bases). Trimming pared 4 bases from V and 6 bases from J, leaving 14 bases between. The germline CDR1 and CDR2 sequences are LNHDA and SQIVND (reference sequence). This CDR3 spans 14 amino acids. This CDR3 reads CASSKRVARDTQYF. The CDR3, as DNA: TGTGCCAGTAGTAAGAGGGTCGCCAGGGATACGCAGTATTTT. Complete variable domain (other parts from reference TRBV19 and TRBJ2-3): DGGITQSPKYLFRKEGQNVTLSCEQNLNHDAMYWYRQDPGQGLRLIYYSQIVNDFQKGDIAEGYSVSREKKESFPLTVTSAQKNPTAFYLCASSKRVARDTQYFGPGTRLTVL.

This clone was seen a handful of times. The CDR3 nucleotides are TGTGCCAGCAGCCCGGACAGTGTCTACAATGAGCAGTTCTTC. This codes for CASSPDSVYNEQFF. V and J are TRBV7-2 and TRBJ2-1; tentatively, D is TRBD1 (6 bases). Germline V lookup: CDR1 SGHTA, CDR2 FQGNSA. The V and J ends lost 5 bases and 3 bases respectively, with 11 bases between them. The CDR3 covers 14 residues.

This chain joins TRBV9 and TRBJ2-5; TRBD2 matches at 10 bases. J was trimmed by 3 bases and V by 0 bases; bases with no gene match: 5. CDR3 length equals 16 residues. The germline CDR1 and CDR2 sequences are SGDLS and YYNGEE. As DNA, the CDR3 is TGTGCCAGCAGCGTAGGGGTACTAGCGGGGAAAGAGACCCAGTACTTC. This codes for CASSVGVLAGKETQYF.

This chain links TRBV6-7 with TRBJ1-3; unclear D gene. TRBV6-7 is placed among ORFs of uncertain function. V was cut by 2 bases and J by 5 bases, with 19 bases left in between. The length of the CDR3 is 17 residues. This chain's CDR3 is CASSYPNESGWRNTIYF. Here the CDR3 DNA reads TGTGCCAGCAGTTACCCCAACGAGTCAGGCTGGAGAAACACCATATATTTT.

Here the CDR3 DNA reads TGTGCCAGCTTCGATGGACAGGGGAATTCACCCCTCCACTTT. As protein: CASFDGQGNSPLHF. V is TRBV18 and J is TRBJ1-6, with 9 bases matching TRBD1. Looked up from germline, CDR1 is KGHSH and CDR2 is LQKENI. The junction had 5 bases not matched to a gene; V was cut back by 7 bases and J by 7 bases. The CDR3 is made up of 14 amino acids.

This chain links TRBV6-5 with TRBJ1-5; tentatively, D is TRBD1 (5 bases). Trimming took 0 bases from V and 4 from J, leaving 10 bases between them. Germline CDR1 is MNHEY and CDR2 is SVGAGI. The CDR3 is 15 amino acids. The CDR3 nucleotides are TGTGCCAGCAGTTACTCGTATCGGGGGAATCAGCCCCAGCATTTT. It translates to CASSYSYRGNQPQHF.

The J gene is TRBJ1-5, the V gene TRBV27; D is unresolved. With 3 bases removed from V and 3 bases from J, the gap between germline ends came to 12 bases. The CDR3 sequence is 15 residues long. Germline V CDR1 and CDR2: MNHEY, SMNVEV (reference sequence). CDR3 nucleotide sequence: TGTGCCAGCAGTTTGGAGTCGGGGAACAATCAGCCCCAGCATTTT. Protein product: CASSLESGNNQPQHF.